Listed here are 14 T cell receptor beta chains from one sample, sequenced in a study of control samples from healthy donors and cancer patients. TCRdb's table, derived via immunoSEQ multiplex PCR, lists solely in-frame clones and lacks some. This sample has around 250,000 clones, with approximately 80% found just once. Sequences were obtained from PBMCs. The receptors stem from a woman aged 55-70 years with lung cancer.

CDR3 bases: TGTGCCAGCACTCCGGGACTAGCGTACAATGAGCAGTTCTTC. It encodes CASTPGLAYNEQFF. The chain employs TRBV7-2 and TRBJ2-1; TRBD2 aligns across 10 bases. This CDR3 contains 14 residues. V lost 7 bases to trimming and J lost 4 bases; unmatched junction nucleotides: 4. Germline V gene data show CDR1 as SGHTA and CDR2 as FQGNSA.

The chain has TRBV5-1 and TRBJ2-1; TRBD2 matches at 8 bases. V dropped 0 bases and J dropped 4; count of bases not matched to a gene: 12. CDR1 and CDR2 (germline): SGHRS, YFSETQ. There are 18 residues in the CDR3. The CDR3 nucleotides are TGCGCCAGCAGCTTGGTCGCGGCGGGAGGTCAGGGATACAATGAGCAGTTCTTC. Amino acids: CASSLVAAGGQGYNEQFF. Based on the CDR3 plus reference TRBV5-1 and TRBJ2-1, the full variable domain is KAGVTQTPRYLIKTRGQQVTLSCSPISGHRSVSWYQQTPGQGLQFLFEYFSETQRNKGNFPGRFSGRQFSNSRSEMNVSTLELGDSALYLCASSLVAAGGQGYNEQFFGPGTRLTVL.

The chain employs TRBV19 and TRBJ2-2; D ambiguous. CDR3 size: 15 residues. Germline V CDR1 and CDR2: LNHDA, SQIVND (reference sequence). Between the trimmed V and J ends, which lost 1 base and 1 base, there was a span of 7 bases. The CDR3 sequence: CASSIVGVNTGELFF. CDR3 sequence (DNA): TGTGCCAGTAGTATAGTCGGAGTGAACACCGGGGAGCTGTTTTTT. Together with reference TRBV19 and TRBJ2-2, the CDR3 gives the full variable domain: DGGITQSPKYLFRKEGQNVTLSCEQNLNHDAMYWYRQDPGQGLRLIYYSQIVNDFQKGDIAEGYSVSREKKESFPLTVTSAQKNPTAFYLCASSIVGVNTGELFFGEGSRLTVL.

The chain links TRBV9 to TRBJ2-5; 9 nucleotides align to TRBD2. This CDR3 region has 16 residues. Germline lookup yields CDR1 SGDLS and CDR2 YYNGEE. V lost 0 bases and J lost 4; bases outside the gene matches: 7. The CDR3 DNA follows: TGTGCCAGCAGCGTAGGAAATAGCGGGGGATCAGAGACCCAGTACTTC. Translation gives CASSVGNSGGSETQYF.

In DNA form, the CDR3 reads TGTGCCAGCAGCGTAGTTCCGGGAGTAGGTAACGAGCAGTACTTC. Residues: CASSVVPGVGNEQYF. This chain connects TRBV9 to TRBJ2-7, with D perhaps TRBD2 (6 bases). Germline CDR1 reads SGDLS; CDR2 reads YYNGEE. The V end was cut by 0 bases, the J end by 5 bases, with 15 bases between. The CDR3 length is 15 residues.

The chain uses TRBV28 and TRBJ2-2, with D uncertain. The CDR3 runs 16 residues. V lost 2 bases and J 8 bases, leaving 18 bases between the germline ends. Germline V lookup: CDR1 MDHEN, CDR2 SYDVKM. This chain's CDR3 is CASSLGRRDPRGELFF. Written as DNA, the CDR3 is TGTGCCAGCAGTTTAGGGCGGAGAGATCCGCGTGGGGAGCTGTTTTTT.

The gene calls are TRBV29-1 and TRBJ1-3; D call uncertain. V was clipped by 6 bases and J by 6 bases, with 12 bases between them. This CDR3 comprises 12 residues. The germline V gene encodes CDR1 SQVTM and CDR2 ANQGSEA. The CDR3 here is CSVMRPENTIYF. In DNA form, the CDR3 reads TGCAGCGTGATGAGACCGGAAAACACCATATATTTT.

This clone was observed a few times. V and J are TRBV9 and TRBJ1-5; unclear D gene. The CDR3 contains 14 residues. Deletions cut 0 bases from V and 4 bases from J, with 8 bases between. Germline V CDR1 and CDR2: SGDLS, YYNGEE. The CDR3 loop is CASSVDSLNQPQHF. For the CDR3, the DNA is TGTGCCAGCAGCGTAGATTCATTGAATCAGCCCCAGCATTTT.

The rearrangement joins TRBV11-2 to TRBJ1-2, with unresolved D. The length of the CDR3 is 12 residues. Trimming cost V 6 bases and J 0 bases, with 5 bases left between them. CDR1 is SGHAT and CDR2 is FQNNGV in the germline V gene. The chain's CDR3 is CASSLTNYGYTF. The CDR3, as DNA: TGTGCCAGCAGTCTTACTAACTATGGCTACACCTTC.

The J gene is TRBJ1-5, the V gene TRBV5-3, with D perhaps matching TRBD1 (5 bases). TRBV5-3 is sorted into the ORF group, with uncertain function. The V end was cut by 0 bases, the J end by 1 base, with 20 bases between. This CDR3 has 19 amino acids. The CDR3 region is CARSLGCGLRTLSNQPQHF. CDR3 sequence (DNA): TGTGCCAGAAGCTTGGGGTGCGGTCTAAGGACACTCAGCAATCAGCCCCAGCATTTT.

The rearrangement links TRBV24-1 to TRBJ2-7; the match to TRBD1 covers 7 bases. V lost 2 bases, J lost 2 bases, and 8 bases stayed unmatched. This CDR3 contains 16 residues. Looked up from germline, CDR1 is KGHDR and CDR2 is SFDVKD. The chain's CDR3 is CATSDSTGLHPYEQYF. The CDR3 DNA reads TGTGCCACCAGTGATTCGACAGGGCTGCACCCCTACGAGCAGTACTTC.

CDR3 bases: TGTGCCAGCAGTGGGGGCGCCGGACTAGCGGGGGGAATCGAGACCCAGTACTTC. As protein: CASSGGAGLAGGIETQYF. This chain uses TRBV2 with TRBJ2-5; 14 nucleotides agree with TRBD2. Looked up from germline, CDR1 is SNHLY and CDR2 is FYNNEI. The CDR3 spans 18 residues. Unmatched junction bases numbered 12, after V lost 4 bases and J lost 5 bases.

The rearrangement joins TRBV11-2 to TRBJ2-7; D might be TRBD1 or TRBD2, each matching 6 bases. The V end lost 1 base, the J end lost 2 bases, and 12 bases lay between the germline ends. Germline assignment: CDR1 SGHAT and CDR2 FQNNGV. The length of the CDR3 is 15 residues. CDR3 region: CASSLGRGAPYEQYF. In DNA form, the CDR3 reads TGTGCCAGCAGCTTAGGGAGGGGGGCCCCCTACGAGCAGTACTTC.

The chain recombines TRBV18 with TRBJ2-7, with D tentatively TRBD2 (6 bases). This CDR3 has 14 amino acids. CDR1 and CDR2 (germline): KGHSH, LQKENI. V lost 9 bases to trimming and J lost 0 bases, with 15 bases between them. The DNA of the CDR3 is TGTGCCAGTAAGGAGACTAGGAACTCCTACGAGCAGTACTTC. Encoded protein: CASKETRNSYEQYF. Full variable domain (missing parts from reference TRBV18 and TRBJ2-7): NAGVMQNPRHLVRRRGQEARLRCSPMKGHSHVYWYRQLPEEGLKFMVYLQKENIIDESGMPKERFSAEFPKEGPSILRIQQVVRGDSAAYFCASKETRNSYEQYFGPGTRLTVT.